What follows is one TCR beta chain and its context. The table lists this clone with a count of one. Its cognate antigen has yet to be identified. Base qualities are missing; no much larger clone stands one base away. In the paper's terms, the time point label means: about 28 days (+/-7) after the second vaccine dose. AZD1222 recipients with second doses at about 4 weeks or about 12 weeks were pooled, because spike-specific TCR depth and breadth did not differ between schedules. Vaccinee samples were obtained from the UK trials COV001 and COV002, which included a single-blind randomized controlled phase 2/3 trial of AZD1222 (ChAdOx1 nCoV-19) in healthy adults. For TCRbeta chain sequencing, PBMC samples were collected from trial participants at day 0 and at day 28 after the second dose. These data belong to a study of T cell responses to AZD1222 COVID-19 vaccine listed by TCRdb under 2021. Some background on the complete study: TCR sequencing was performed for 233 trial participants, of whom some 200 were given two doses of AZD1222 and roughly 25 were given two doses of MenACWY control vaccine. Trial participants were enrolled by age into 18-55, 56-69 and 70-plus year subgroups, with roughly 160, 29 and 62 TCR-sequenced participants respectively.

The CDR3 regions of human TCRbeta chains were analyzed by immunosequencing. The authors' pipeline ran thus. TCRs in the repertoires were matched against a reference library of SARS-CoV-2-specific TCRs that had been generated with the MIRA antigen-specificity platform. Breadth was defined as the fraction of unique TCRs that were SARS-CoV-2-associated. Depth was defined as the fraction of total T cells that were SARS-CoV-2-associated. Each spike-specific TCR was assigned to its reactive spike region and to a CD4 or CD8 class using the MIRA data. Log10-transformed breadth and depth values were compared by one-way ANOVA with Sidak's multiple comparisons tests. Here the immuneACCESS table is served through TCRdb, limited to in-frame sequences with V and J called. Missing clones are a known gap in these copies; in checked studies unresolved V genes cover under half, and the rest lacks a known reason. The D gene and trimming were derived from the DNA, and the V and J assignments and clone size from that table. This sample is represented by approximately 74,000 clones; around four fifths of them were singletons. The ten top clones hold 20% to 30% of the sample.

On the study overall, not on this receptor specifically: A significant rise in spike-specific TCR breadth and depth was observed after two AZD1222 doses relative to day 0 and relative to MenACWY recipients. The 56-69-year group was small, and its depth increase did not reach significance, likely because of low power. Because no day 14 peak-response samples were available, the repertoires could be characterized only after the peak T cell response. Participants were mostly white British and included more females than males, and it was suggested by the authors that clonal diversity may have been underestimated. Vaccine-associated CD4 TCRs spanned the whole spike protein, with dominant responses in regions 160-218 and 743-854. Only a handful of AZD1222 recipients were SARS-CoV-2 seropositive at baseline, limiting conclusions about previously exposed vaccinees. Reportedly, close to half of the unique spike-specific TCRs recognized epitopes lying outside the regions that are mutated in the B.1.351 and B.1.1.7 variants.

Its CDR3 holds 13 amino acids, cysteine through phenylalanine. The kept DNA is CDR3 alone, 39 bases in frame from the first base. CDR1 and CDR2 were assigned from the germline V gene as SGHVS and FQNEAQ. V lost 5 bases and J lost 2 bases; the stretch between them is 9 bases long. The sequences come from peripheral blood, collected 28 days after the second AZD1222 dose. This TCR derives from an adult who received the AZD1222 COVID-19 vaccine. The chain is assembled from TRBV7-8 and TRBJ1-2, with an unclear D gene assignment. The DNA sequence is as follows: TGTGCCAGCAGCCGGGTGCAAAACTATGGCTACACCTTC. Translated, it gives CASSRVQNYGYTF.